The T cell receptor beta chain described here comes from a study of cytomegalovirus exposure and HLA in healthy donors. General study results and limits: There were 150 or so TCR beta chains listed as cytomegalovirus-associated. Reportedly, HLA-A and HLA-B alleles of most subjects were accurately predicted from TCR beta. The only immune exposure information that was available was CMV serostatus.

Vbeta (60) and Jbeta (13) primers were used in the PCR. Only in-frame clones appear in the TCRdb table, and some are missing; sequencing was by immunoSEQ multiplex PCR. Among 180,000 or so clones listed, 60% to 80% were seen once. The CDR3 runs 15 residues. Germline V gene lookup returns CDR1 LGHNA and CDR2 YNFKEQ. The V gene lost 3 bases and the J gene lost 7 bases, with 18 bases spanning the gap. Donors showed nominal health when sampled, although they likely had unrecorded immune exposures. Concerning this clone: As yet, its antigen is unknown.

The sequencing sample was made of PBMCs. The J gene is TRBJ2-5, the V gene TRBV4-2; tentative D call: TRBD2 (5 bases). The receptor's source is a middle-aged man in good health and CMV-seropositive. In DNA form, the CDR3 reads TGTGCCAGCAGCCAGGTCGGAGAGAGGGAAGGGACCCAGTACTTC. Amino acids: CASSQVGEREGTQYF.